The 25 T cell receptor beta chains presented below share a single source sample, sequenced in a study of blood T cell repertoires in COVID-19. Profiled with immunoSEQ multiplex PCR; TCRdb holds only in-frame clones, not every one. The table has around 200,000 clones, roughly 83% seen once. Sequencing was done on a sample of PBMCs or T cells enriched from blood (not recorded which). The receptor set was obtained from a woman in her twenties or thirties who had recovered from COVID-19.

This chain uses TRBV10-3 with TRBJ2-3; 7 bases map to TRBD1. The germline V gene has CDR1 ENHRY and CDR2 SYGVKD. V trimming: 7 bases; J trimming: 4 bases; junction bases outside the gene matches: 14. The CDR3 has 16 residues. CDR3 protein: CAITWGQHHGADTQYF. DNA for the CDR3: TGTGCCATCACTTGGGGACAGCACCATGGCGCAGATACGCAGTATTTT.

The V gene is TRBV5-1, the J gene TRBJ2-2; 10 bases fit TRBD2. The CDR3 loop spans 15 amino acids. CDR1 SGHRS and CDR2 YFSETQ come from the germline V gene. The ends lost 0 bases at V and 5 bases at J; junction bases unmatched: 1. This CDR3 reads CASSLELAGTGELFF. CDR3 DNA: TGCGCCAGCAGCTTGGAACTAGCGGGGACCGGGGAGCTGTTTTTT.

The V gene is TRBV27, the J gene TRBJ2-7; possibly TRBD1 for D (6 bases). This CDR3 is 14 amino acids long. Per germline, CDR1 MNHEY and CDR2 SMNVEV (reference sequence). Deletions cut 2 bases from V and 3 bases from J, with 11 bases between. The CDR3 DNA reads TGTGCCAGCAGTTTACAGGGGCGCGGCTACGAGCAGTACTTC. Translated, it gives CASSLQGRGYEQYF.

This sequence joins TRBV12-3 or TRBV12-4 and TRBJ1-2, with 8 bases aligning to TRBD1. The CDR3 runs 13 residues. Germline trimming cut 3 bases from V and 3 bases from J; bases unmatched to any gene: 0. DNA of the CDR3: TGTGCCAGCAGTTTGGGACAGGACTATGGCTACACCTTC. Translation gives CASSLGQDYGYTF.

The chain uses TRBV18 and TRBJ2-7, with 13 bases aligning to TRBD2. The CDR3 spans 20 residues. Germline CDR1 KGHSH, CDR2 LQKENI. J gave up 0 bases and V 0 bases, and 11 bases lay outside the gene matches. The CDR3 DNA follows: TGTGCCAGCTCACCACCCGGACTAGCGGGAGCTTTTTGGAGCTCCTACGAGCAGTACTTC. Translating gives CASSPPGLAGAFWSSYEQYF.

This chain uses TRBV20-1 with TRBJ2-1; 16 bases are shared with TRBD2. V trimming: 3 bases; J trimming: 6 bases; junction bases outside the gene matches: 5. The CDR3 spans 16 residues. The V gene's germline CDR1 is DFQATT and CDR2 SNEGSKA (reference sequence). This chain's CDR3 is CSASTGTSGRGNEQFF. The CDR3 nucleotides are TGCAGTGCTAGTACCGGGACTAGCGGGAGGGGCAATGAGCAGTTCTTC.

The J gene is TRBJ1-2, the V gene TRBV27; possibly TRBD1 for D (5 bases). Germline CDR1 MNHEY, CDR2 SMNVEV (reference sequence). V lost 3 bases, J lost 4 bases, and 15 bases lay in between. The CDR3 length is 15 residues. The CDR3, as DNA: TGTGCCAGCAGTTTGGCTGGGGCGGGGAGCTATGGCTACACCTTC. Translation: CASSLAGAGSYGYTF.

The chain couples TRBV20-1 to TRBJ1-1; D gene unclear. Germline CDR1 DFQATT, CDR2 SNEGSKA (reference sequence). Trimming left V 5 bases short and J 5 bases short, with 9 bases between. The CDR3 covers 11 residues. As DNA, the CDR3 is TGCAGTGCTCCGGCGGAAACTGAAGCTTTCTTT. It is translated as CSAPAETEAFF.

This sequence joins TRBV18 and TRBJ2-1; 12 bases align to TRBD2. J was trimmed by 6 bases and V by 6 bases; bases with no gene match: 6. CDR3 length: 15 amino acids. Germline V CDR1 and CDR2: KGHSH, LQKENI. As DNA, the CDR3 is TGTGCCAGCTCGCCTCCGGGACTAGCGGGCAATGAGCAGTTCTTC. Amino acid sequence: CASSPPGLAGNEQFF.

This clone was observed once. The chain joins TRBV5-1 to TRBJ2-7; 7 nucleotides agree with TRBD2. CDR3 length: 16 residues. V was clipped by 4 bases and J by 2 bases; unmatched bases: 12. CDR1 and CDR2 from the germline V gene are SGHRS and YFSETQ. CDR3 amino acids: CASSPSGGRMAYEQYV. CDR3 DNA sequence: TGCGCCAGCAGCCCCTCGGGAGGACGGATGGCCTACGAGCAGTACGTC.

This clone was observed once. The chain has TRBV28 and TRBJ1-3; 7 bases line up with TRBD1. CDR3 length: 14 residues. Germline lookup yields CDR1 MDHEN and CDR2 SYDVKM. The ends lost 6 bases at V and 2 bases at J; junction bases unmatched: 4. In DNA form, the CDR3 reads TGTGCCAGCAGCCACGGGACAGCTGGAAACACCATATATTTT. Translated: CASSHGTAGNTIYF. The variable domain in full, completed from reference TRBV28 and TRBJ1-3, reads DVKVTQSSRYLVKRTGEKVFLECVQDMDHENMFWYRQDPGLGLRLIYFSYDVKMKEKGDIPEGYSVSREKKERFSLILESASTNQTSMYLCASSHGTAGNTIYFGEGSWLTVV.

The gene calls are TRBV2 and TRBJ1-6; 12 bases line up with TRBD1. This CDR3 is built from 18 residues. Germline V gene data show CDR1 as SNHLY and CDR2 as FYNNEI. Trimming took 6 bases from V and 2 from J; bases not matched to a gene: 8. The CDR3 nucleotides read TGTGCCAGCAGCCCACGGGACAGGGGGCACACCTATAATTCACCCCTCCACTTT. This sequence encodes CASSPRDRGHTYNSPLHF. The variable domain in full, with the rest retrieved from reference TRBV2 and TRBJ1-6, is EPEVTQTPSHQVTQMGQEVILRCVPISNHLYFYWYRQILGQKVEFLVSFYNNEISEKSEIFDDQFSVERPDGSNFTLKIRSTKLEDSAMYFCASSPRDRGHTYNSPLHFGNGTRLTVT.

The chain couples TRBV11-2 to TRBJ1-2, with D unresolved. The CDR3 has 13 residues. In germline, CDR1 is SGHAT, CDR2 FQNNGV. V was clipped by 1 base and J by 6 bases, with 9 bases between them. Here the CDR3 DNA reads TGTGCCAGCAGCTTAGCCGCAGGAAATGGCTACACCTTC. Amino acid sequence: CASSLAAGNGYTF.

The chain combines TRBV7-8 with TRBJ1-3; tentatively, D is TRBD1 (5 bases). Per germline, CDR1 SGHVS and CDR2 FQNEAQ. CDR3 length equals 18 residues. The V and J ends lost 5 bases and 0 bases respectively, with 20 bases between them. The CDR3 sequence is CASSLGLPLMASGNTIYF. DNA of the CDR3: TGTGCCAGCAGCCTGGGACTGCCCCTCATGGCCTCTGGAAACACCATATATTTT. Drawing the rest from reference TRBV7-8 and TRBJ1-3, the complete variable domain is GAGVSQSPRYKVAKRGQDVALRCDPISGHVSLFWYQQALGQGPEFLTYFQNEAQLDKSGLPSDRFFAERPEGSVSTLKIQRTQQEDSAVYLCASSLGLPLMASGNTIYFGEGSWLTVV.

V gene TRBV5-1 combines with J gene TRBJ1-1, with a weak D call TRBD1 (6 bases). The CDR3 has 15 residues. V shed 2 bases and J shed 1 base, with 12 bases lying between them. Per the germline V gene, CDR1 is SGHRS and CDR2 is YFSETQ. CDR3 amino acids: CASSFSQGKNTEAFF. The CDR3 DNA reads as TGCGCCAGCAGCTTTTCACAGGGAAAGAACACTGAAGCTTTCTTT.

The V and J genes are TRBV7-9 and TRBJ1-5; tentative D call: TRBD1 (6 bases). Germline CDR1 and CDR2: SEHNR and FQNEAQ (reference sequence). Trimming pared 1 base from V and 6 bases from J, leaving 13 bases between. The CDR3 covers 15 residues. CDR3 sequence reads: CASSLGIPGVQPQHF. In DNA, the CDR3 is TGTGCCAGCAGCTTAGGGATACCAGGGGTTCAGCCCCAGCATTTT.

The chain joins TRBV28 to TRBJ2-7; weak D call: TRBD2 (5 bases). The CDR3 loop spans 13 amino acids. Germline CDR1 reads MDHEN; CDR2 reads SYDVKM. V was shortened by 3 bases and J by 2 bases, with 8 bases between the two germline ends. The DNA for the CDR3 is TGTGCCAGCAGTTTGCCGGGGACCTACGAGCAGTACGTC. It yields the protein CASSLPGTYEQYV.

This clone was counted between two and nine times. The chain couples TRBV28 to TRBJ1-6; D call uncertain. CDR1 and CDR2 from the germline V gene are MDHEN and SYDVKM. The CDR3 covers 13 residues. Trimming removed 8 bases from V and 3 bases from J, with 8 bases in between. In DNA, the CDR3 is TGTGCCAGCCGGGTAGACTATAATTCACCCCTCCACTTT. This encodes CASRVDYNSPLHF.

CDR3 sequence reads: CATQGGNQPQHF. DNA for the CDR3: TGTGCCACACAGGGGGGCAATCAGCCCCAGCATTTT. This chain joins TRBV19 and TRBJ1-5, with 8 bases identical to TRBD1. The CDR3 sequence is 12 residues long. CDR1 LNHDA and CDR2 SQIVND come from the germline V gene (reference sequence). Trimming cost V 10 bases and J 2 bases; bases outside gene matches: 1.

The chain recombines TRBV6-4 with TRBJ1-6; 9 nucleotides match TRBD1. Losses at the gene ends were 0 bases for V and 9 bases for J; bases not matched to a gene: 0. CDR3 length equals 14 residues. In germline, CDR1 is MRHNA, CDR2 SNTAGT. DNA of the CDR3: TGTGCCAGCAGTGACTCGACAGGGGGTTCACCCCTCCACTTT. This codes for CASSDSTGGSPLHF.

The chain couples TRBV5-1 to TRBJ2-1; D unclear. The CDR3 loop spans 15 amino acids. Trimming took 6 bases from V and 4 from J, leaving 17 bases between them. Germline V gives CDR1 SGHRS, CDR2 YFSETQ. The CDR3 here is CASTLNRVSYNEQFF. In DNA form, the CDR3 reads TGCGCCAGCACCCTAAACAGAGTGTCGTACAATGAGCAGTTCTTC. The whole variable domain, remainder taken from reference TRBV5-1 and TRBJ2-1, is KAGVTQTPRYLIKTRGQQVTLSCSPISGHRSVSWYQQTPGQGLQFLFEYFSETQRNKGNFPGRFSGRQFSNSRSEMNVSTLELGDSALYLCASTLNRVSYNEQFFGPGTRLTVL.

This chain uses TRBV6-5 with TRBJ1-2; TRBD1 matches at 7 bases. The ends lost 0 bases at V and 4 bases at J; junction bases unmatched: 2. This CDR3 comprises 14 residues. Germline CDR1 and CDR2: MNHEY and SVGAGI. CDR3 coding DNA: TGTGCCAGCAGTTACTCGGGGGACAGCTATGGCTACACCTTC. The encoded protein is CASSYSGDSYGYTF.

The V and J genes are TRBV27 and TRBJ1-6; D remains ambiguous. The CDR3 has 15 amino acids. V dropped 5 bases and J dropped 10 bases, with 18 bases sitting between them. CDR1 MNHEY and CDR2 SMNVEV come from the germline V gene (reference sequence). CDR3 residues: CASSPPGLPRSPLHF. CDR3 coding DNA: TGTGCCAGCAGTCCCCCAGGACTGCCCAGGTCACCCCTCCACTTT.

The J gene is TRBJ1-6, the V gene TRBV28; D gene uncertain. Trimming left V 5 bases short and J 0 bases short, with 11 bases between. There are 16 residues in the CDR3. In germline, CDR1 is MDHEN, CDR2 SYDVKM. CDR3 bases: TGTGCCAGCAGTCTGGGCAGGCGCTCCTATAATTCACCCCTCCACTTT. Amino acids: CASSLGRRSYNSPLHF.

The rearrangement joins TRBV9 to TRBJ2-3, with 10 nucleotides matching TRBD2. There are 17 residues in the CDR3. Germline CDR1 reads SGDLS; CDR2 reads YYNGEE. V shed 0 bases, J shed 0 bases, and the junction held 4 bases outside the gene matches. CDR3: CASSVVSGRPSTDTQYF. The CDR3, as DNA: TGTGCCAGCAGCGTAGTTAGCGGGAGGCCTAGCACAGATACGCAGTATTTT. The variable domain in full, completed from reference TRBV9 and TRBJ2-3, reads DSGVTQTPKHLITATGQRVTLRCSPRSGDLSVYWYQQSLDQGLQFLIQYYNGEERAKGNILERFSAQQFPDLHSELNLSSLELGDSALYFCASSVVSGRPSTDTQYFGPGTRLTVL.